The rows below give T cell receptor beta chains drawn from one sample of a study of blood T cell repertoires in COVID-19. This table comes from immunoSEQ multiplex PCR, and its TCRdb copy is limited to in-frame clones, with some not included. The table records roughly 250,000 clones, approximately 82% of them present only once. The source material was peripheral blood. Receptor source: a woman of 80 years or more with active or convalescent COVID-19. Each CDR3 is given with its conserved first and last residue. Size is stated for part of the rows, as once, few or many counts, or as a class when the clone is expanded.

>.|TRBJ1-4|TRBV2
CASSEKGQGSEKLFF
>.|TRBJ1-3|TRBV6-6
CASSSMTGGNTIYF
>.|TRBJ2-5|TRBV5-1
CASSSQGGQETQYF
>.|TRBJ2-7|TRBV6-2/TRBV6-3
CASSWDFSYEQYF
>.|TRBJ1-5|TRBV10-1
CASSEGDDRGRVVSRSNQPQHF
>.|TRBJ2-3|TRBV6-1
CASSELPTGGSTDTQYF
>.|TRBJ1-2|TRBV19
CATLGDRFRGYTF
>.|TRBJ1-4|TRBV27
CASSFRSTNEKLFF
>.|TRBJ2-7|TRBV15
CATSRDGGPYEQYF
>few|TRBJ1-6|TRBV5-1
CASSPGTGSNSPLHF
>.|TRBJ1-2|TRBV18
CASSPSQGPSYYGYTF
>once|TRBJ1-2|TRBV30
CAWRTLPGVGYTF
>.|TRBJ2-5|TRBV15
CATSTGRTVYQTQYF
>.|TRBJ1-4|TRBV28
CASSSPSRTVFNEKLFF
>.|TRBJ2-2|TRBV5-1
CASSFNNANTGELFF
>.|TRBJ2-7|TRBV27
CASSPQRQASYEQYF
>.|TRBJ2-3|TRBV18
CASSPRSLAGTDTQYF
>.|TRBJ1-2|TRBV2
CASSYFYGYTF
>once|TRBJ2-3|TRBV5-4
CASSFFGGRRTDTQYF
>.|TRBJ2-3|TRBV6-5
CASSKDSHGTDTQYF
>.|TRBJ1-1|TRBV28
CASSLKRQGYTEAFF
>once|TRBJ1-4|TRBV7-9
CASSLGSTGSEKLFF
>.|TRBJ1-1|TRBV10-1
CAIPEARNTEAFF
>.|TRBJ2-4|TRBV7-2
CASSLLAKNIQYF
>.|TRBJ1-2|TRBV28
CASRSWSDGYTF